The clone carrying this T cell receptor (beta chain) came up once. This table comes from immunoSEQ multiplex PCR, and its TCRdb copy is limited to in-frame clones, with some not included. Here the sample spans under 200,000 clones, about 82% being singletons. The data originate from a study of blood T cell repertoires in COVID-19. Overall study context: There were acute and convalescent COVID-19 samples, and they came from the United States, Italy and Spain.

CDR3 size: 14 residues. Germline values: CDR1 LGHDT, CDR2 YNNKEL (reference sequence). V lost 1 base, J lost 4 bases, and 8 bases lay in between. The source of this sequence is a man aged 65-85 years with active or convalescent COVID-19. The chain links TRBV3-1 (or the pseudogene TRBV3-2) to TRBJ1-3, with unresolved D. Sequencing was done on a sample of peripheral blood. CDR3 sequence reads: CASSQGRGGNTIYF. CDR3 sequence (DNA): TGTGCCAGCAGCCAAGGCCGGGGAGGAAACACCATATATTTT.